This is a list of T cell receptor beta chains from one sample in a study of spatial heterogeneity in lung cancer. TCRdb reprocessed the 5' RACE reads via MiXCR and lists one record per CDR3 protein. This table has roughly 4,500 distinct CDR3 sequences, over 5.5% appearing once. The material was lung tumor tissue, obtained at surgery. These receptor sequences come from a male donor with early-stage non-small cell lung cancer. Both conserved end residues are trimmed from each CDR3. The order of the fields is J gene, clone size, V gene, CDR3 protein. Size is omitted from some rows. Given values are once, few, many or a class for expanded clones.

J: TRBJ2-1
size: NA
V: TRBV10-2
CDR3: ASTLRRGDNEQF

J: TRBJ2-1
size: medium-sized
V: TRBV11-3
CDR3: ASSLEGGVGNEQF

J: TRBJ1-1
size: many
V: TRBV3-1
CDR3: ASSYGGAEAF

J: TRBJ2-1
size: NA
V: TRBV12-3/TRBV12-4
CDR3: ASSLAREPNEQF

J: TRBJ2-5
size: many
V: TRBV6-5
CDR3: ASSSGQTPRWETQY

J: TRBJ1-5
size: medium-sized
V: TRBV20-1
CDR3: SARDAGQGGNQPQH

J: TRBJ2-3
size: many
V: TRBV20-1
CDR3: SADGTSGNTDTQY

J: TRBJ2-2
size: NA
V: TRBV12-3/TRBV12-4
CDR3: ASSFGLAVNTGELF

J: TRBJ2-5
size: medium-sized
V: TRBV5-1
CDR3: ASSSTGDSETQY

J: TRBJ2-3
size: few
V: TRBV20-1
CDR3: SARIGTTDTQY

J: TRBJ2-3
size: many
V: TRBV20-1
CDR3: SARDLRGSTQY

J: TRBJ2-7
size: medium-sized
V: TRBV2
CDR3: ASSQSPAYEQY

J: TRBJ2-1
size: NA
V: TRBV6-2/TRBV6-3
CDR3: ASSSGVGEQF

J: TRBJ1-2
size: many
V: TRBV29-1
CDR3: SVYGLNYGYT

J: TRBJ2-1
size: many
V: TRBV5-1
CDR3: ASRLAGLNEQF

J: TRBJ2-5
size: many
V: TRBV7-9
CDR3: ASSTEGHEQETQY

J: TRBJ2-3
size: medium-sized
V: TRBV7-3
CDR3: ASSLQKTDTQY

J: TRBJ2-7
size: medium-sized
V: TRBV18
CDR3: ASSQKGTSVTYEQY

J: TRBJ2-7
size: many
V: TRBV18
CDR3: ASSPGSYEQY

J: TRBJ2-6
size: medium-sized
V: TRBV7-3
CDR3: ASSLTVGGTGANVLT

J: TRBJ2-7
size: medium-sized
V: TRBV7-3
CDR3: ASSLGGRNEQY

J: TRBJ1-4
size: many
V: TRBV30
CDR3: AWSGRGGEKLF

J: TRBJ2-1
size: few
V: TRBV15
CDR3: ATSSKDRQEQF

J: TRBJ2-7
size: medium-sized
V: TRBV29-1
CDR3: SVGTGLFRY

J: TRBJ1-2
size: medium-sized
V: TRBV7-9
CDR3: ASSLTRTLRSYGYT

J: TRBJ2-1
size: many
V: TRBV7-9
CDR3: ASSQTGGRLF